The next 22 T cell receptor beta chains were all read from a single sample in a study of blood T cell repertoires in COVID-19. Only in-frame clones appear in the TCRdb table, and some are missing; sequencing was by immunoSEQ multiplex PCR. Altogether a few hundred thousand clones are present, 80% to 90% being singletons, with the ten largest covering less than 2.5%. The source material was PBMCs or T cells enriched from blood (not recorded which). These receptors were taken from a man aged 25-45 years who had recovered from COVID-19.

The chain employs TRBV4-1 and TRBJ2-7; 8 nucleotides align to TRBD2. The V gene end was trimmed by 4 bases and the J gene end by 2 bases; junction bases not matched to a gene: 16. This CDR3 has 18 residues. The germline gives CDR1 MGHRA, CDR2 YSYEKL. This CDR3 is CASSPGLAGGLHAYEQYF. The DNA of the CDR3 is TGCGCCAGCAGCCCAGGACTGGCGGGGGGACTACACGCCTACGAGCAGTACTTC.

V usage is TRBV7-2 and J usage is TRBJ1-1, with TRBD1 identical over 7 bases. This CDR3 comprises 13 residues. Germline-derived CDR1 and CDR2 are SGHTA and FQGNSA. The V and J ends lost 3 bases and 7 bases, in that order; junction bases with no gene match: 5. CDR3 residues: CASSFGQDLEAFF. The DNA for the CDR3 is TGTGCCAGCAGCTTTGGACAGGACCTTGAAGCTTTCTTT.

The V call is TRBV2, the J call TRBJ1-6; tentatively, D is TRBD1 (6 bases). The V end lost 2 bases, the J end lost 11 bases, and 16 bases lay between the germline ends. The CDR3 is 15 residues long. Per germline, CDR1 SNHLY and CDR2 FYNNEI. The CDR3 loop reads CASSEIGPGVTPLHF. CDR3 in DNA: TGTGCCAGCAGTGAAATCGGGCCAGGGGTGACACCCCTCCACTTT.

This clone was recorded a few times. V usage is TRBV30 and J usage is TRBJ2-5, with D perhaps matching TRBD1 (6 bases). Trimming stripped 0 bases from V and 2 bases from J, with 10 bases between. There are 14 residues in the CDR3. CDR1 is GTSNPN, CDR2 SVGIG, per germline (reference sequence). For the CDR3, the DNA is TGTGCCTGGAGTGTAGGGGGTCCTCAAGAGACCCAGTACTTC. Protein: CAWSVGGPQETQYF.

The gene calls are TRBV5-1 and TRBJ2-6, with TRBD2 matching over 8 bases. Losses at the gene ends were 4 bases for V and 0 bases for J; bases not matched to a gene: 9. The CDR3 loop spans 18 amino acids. CDR1 is SGHRS and CDR2 is YFSETQ in the germline V gene. Here the CDR3 reads CASSPGGTTSSGANVLTF. The DNA for the CDR3 is TGCGCCAGCAGCCCGGGGGGGACAACCTCCTCTGGGGCCAACGTCCTGACTTTC. The variable domain in full, with the rest retrieved from reference TRBV5-1 and TRBJ2-6, is KAGVTQTPRYLIKTRGQQVTLSCSPISGHRSVSWYQQTPGQGLQFLFEYFSETQRNKGNFPGRFSGRQFSNSRSEMNVSTLELGDSALYLCASSPGGTTSSGANVLTFGAGSRLTVL.

The rearrangement links TRBV3-1 (or the pseudogene TRBV3-2) to TRBJ2-1, with TRBD1 identical over 10 bases. The germline V gene encodes CDR1 LGHDT and CDR2 YNNKEL (reference sequence). V lost 4 bases, J lost 6 bases, and 6 bases stayed unmatched. This CDR3 region has 15 residues. The DNA for the CDR3 is TGTGCCAGCAGCCCCCTGGGACAGGGGTCCAATGAGCAGTTCTTC. Residues: CASSPLGQGSNEQFF.

The rearrangement joins TRBV25-1 to TRBJ2-2; unclear D gene. The CDR3 has 14 residues. Germline CDR1 is MGHDK and CDR2 is SYGVNS. V was clipped by 2 bases and J by 3 bases, with 7 bases between them. Written as DNA, the CDR3 is TGTGCCAGCAGTGAAGGGCTCCACACCGGGGAGCTGTTTTTT. As protein: CASSEGLHTGELFF.

This chain links TRBV6-5 with TRBJ1-6, with D tentatively TRBD1 (6 bases). CDR3 length: 16 amino acids. V was cut by 0 bases and J by 9 bases, with 15 bases left in between. Germline CDR1 and CDR2: MNHEY and SVGAGI. Here the CDR3 reads CASSYSGAERGSPLHF. CDR3 bases: TGTGCCAGCAGTTACTCGGGGGCTGAACGGGGTTCACCCCTCCACTTT.

This clone appeared a single time. This chain connects TRBV7-9 to TRBJ2-1; D is perhaps TRBD2 (5 bases). From germline, CDR1 is SEHNR and CDR2 FQNEAQ (reference sequence). V lost 3 bases, J lost 6 bases, and 15 bases lay in between. This CDR3 is 15 amino acids long. CDR3 nucleotide sequence: TGTGCCAGCAGCTTTAACCGGGGTCGTGCCAATGAGCAGTTCTTC. Its translation is CASSFNRGRANEQFF.

This chain connects TRBV2 to TRBJ1-1; D might be TRBD1 (5 bases). CDR1 is SNHLY, CDR2 FYNNEI, per germline. The ends were cut back, 5 bases at V and 1 base at J, with 8 bases in the middle. This CDR3 contains 13 residues. The CDR3 bases are TGTGCCAGCAGTAATACAGGGAACACTGAAGCTTTCTTT. The encoded protein is CASSNTGNTEAFF. Looking up the rest from reference TRBV2 and TRBJ1-1 gives the full variable domain: EPEVTQTPSHQVTQMGQEVILRCVPISNHLYFYWYRQILGQKVEFLVSFYNNEISEKSEIFDDQFSVERPDGSNFTLKIRSTKLEDSAMYFCASSNTGNTEAFFGQGTRLTVV.

CDR3 in amino acids: CASSSPGDVAEKLFF. The CDR3 region has the DNA TGTGCCAGTAGTTCCCCAGGGGATGTGGCGGAAAAACTGTTTTTT. This chain connects TRBV19 to TRBJ1-4; a possible D gene is TRBD1 (6 bases). The V gene's germline CDR1 is LNHDA and CDR2 SQIVND (reference sequence). V lost 5 bases, J lost 8 bases, and 18 bases lay in between. This CDR3 comprises 15 residues.

Details on this clone: Different DNA sequences within this sample yield the same CDR3. The V gene is TRBV19, the J gene TRBJ2-2; the match to TRBD1 covers 8 bases. The trim removed 3 bases at V and 6 bases at J, leaving 3 bases unmatched. The CDR3 consists of 14 residues. Germline V gene lookup returns CDR1 LNHDA and CDR2 SQIVND (reference sequence). Here the CDR3 DNA reads TGTGCCAGTAGTATCGGACAGGGCTCCGGGGAGCTGTTTTTT. This gives the protein CASSIGQGSGELFF.

This sequence joins TRBV5-6 and TRBJ1-2; D remains unclear. Germline V gene lookup returns CDR1 SGHDT and CDR2 YYEEEE. The CDR3 is 15 residues long. V shed 3 bases and J shed 4 bases, with 16 bases lying between them. CDR3 sequence reads: CASSSKAFTPYGYTF. DNA for the CDR3: TGTGCCAGCAGCTCGAAAGCATTTACTCCCTATGGCTACACCTTC.

The J gene is TRBJ1-6, the V gene TRBV21-1; the table gives TRBD1 as D, unverified against the DNA. TRBV21-1 has pseudogene status. This CDR3 contains 17 residues. The CDR3 loop is CATIFHDTGNSNSPLHF. The CDR3 region has the DNA TGTGCCACCATTTTTCACGATACAGGAAACAGTAATTCACCCCTCCACTTT.

J is TRBJ1-6 and V is TRBV11-3; 7 nucleotides agree with TRBD1. Unmatched junction bases numbered 10, after V lost 0 bases and J lost 5 bases. Germline V lookup: CDR1 SGHNT, CDR2 YENEEA. CDR3 length: 18 amino acids. The CDR3 DNA is TGTGCCAGCAGCTTAGAAGTTCGACAGGGCAGCGATAATTCACCCCTCCACTTT. Translation: CASSLEVRQGSDNSPLHF.

Only a few counts were recorded for this clone. V and J are TRBV7-8 and TRBJ2-2; 9 nucleotides match TRBD2. The V gene end was trimmed by 5 bases and the J gene end by 5 bases; junction bases not matched to a gene: 6. The CDR3 length is 15 residues. Germline V gene data show CDR1 as SGHVS and CDR2 as FQNEAQ. The CDR3 sequence: CASSGGLARTGELFF. The CDR3 bases are TGTGCCAGCAGCGGGGGACTAGCCCGTACCGGGGAGCTGTTTTTT. Full variable domain (missing parts from reference TRBV7-8 and TRBJ2-2): GAGVSQSPRYKVAKRGQDVALRCDPISGHVSLFWYQQALGQGPEFLTYFQNEAQLDKSGLPSDRFFAERPEGSVSTLKIQRTQQEDSAVYLCASSGGLARTGELFFGEGSRLTVL.

The chain carries TRBV5-4 and TRBJ1-3; perhaps TRBD1 as D (6 bases). The CDR3 consists of 14 residues. Per the germline V gene, CDR1 is SGHNT and CDR2 is YYREEE (reference sequence). Between the trimmed V and J ends, which lost 2 bases and 2 bases, there was a span of 8 bases. DNA of the CDR3: TGTGCCAGCAGCTTACAGGGTACTGGAAACACCATATATTTT. Translation: CASSLQGTGNTIYF.

This sequence joins TRBV9 and TRBJ1-2, with D possibly matching TRBD1 (6 bases). V gave up 4 bases and J gave up 3 bases, with 22 bases separating them. In germline, CDR1 is SGDLS, CDR2 YYNGEE. The CDR3 is 17 residues long. The CDR3 protein is CASSSMDSFRMDYGYTF. The CDR3 DNA reads TGTGCCAGCAGCTCGATGGACAGCTTCAGGATGGACTATGGCTACACCTTC.

The CDR3: CASSDPHRGSVEQYF. CDR3 sequence (DNA): TGTGCCAGCAGCGATCCCCACAGGGGGTCCGTCGAGCAGTACTTC. This chain uses TRBV9 with TRBJ2-7; 8 bases align to TRBD1. V shed 3 bases and J 6 bases; nucleotides not matched to a gene: 11. CDR1 is SGDLS and CDR2 is YYNGEE in the germline V gene. The CDR3 totals 15 residues. The variable domain in full, completed from reference TRBV9 and TRBJ2-7, reads DSGVTQTPKHLITATGQRVTLRCSPRSGDLSVYWYQQSLDQGLQFLIQYYNGEERAKGNILERFSAQQFPDLHSELNLSSLELGDSALYFCASSDPHRGSVEQYFGPGTRLTVT.

This rearrangement joins TRBV15 to TRBJ2-4, with D perhaps matching TRBD1 (6 bases). CDR3 length: 16 amino acids. The germline V gene has CDR1 LNHNV and CDR2 YYDKDF (reference sequence). Trimming pared 3 bases from V and 0 bases from J, leaving 12 bases between. The DNA of the CDR3 is TGTGCCACCAGCAGCAGGGGCTCTACAGCCAAAAACATTCAGTACTTC. The encoded protein is CATSSRGSTAKNIQYF.

The J gene is TRBJ2-5, the V gene TRBV7-2; 8 nucleotides align to TRBD1. The CDR3 has 15 residues. CDR1 and CDR2 (germline): SGHTA, FQGNSA. The J segment lost 4 bases and the V segment lost 5 bases, leaving 9 bases of the junction unmatched. The CDR3 reads CASSLLGQGGETQYF. CDR3 nucleotides: TGTGCCAGCAGCCTCCTAGGACAGGGTGGAGAGACCCAGTACTTC.

CDR3 protein: CASRRSTDTYNEQFF. DNA of the CDR3: TGTGCCAGCAGGAGATCGACGGACACCTACAATGAGCAGTTCTTC. V is TRBV9 and J is TRBJ2-1; TRBD1 might be the D (5 bases). The length of the CDR3 is 15 residues. Germline V gives CDR1 SGDLS, CDR2 YYNGEE. Deletions cut 5 bases from V and 2 bases from J, with 14 bases between.